This T cell receptor beta chain comes out of a study of cytomegalovirus exposure and HLA in healthy donors. Though nominally healthy at sampling, donors likely had unrecorded immune exposures. Primers for the PCR totalled 60 Vbeta and 13 Jbeta. Sequencing used immunoSEQ multiplex PCR; TCRdb keeps in-frame clones, though not all of them. Of approximately 100,000 clones in the sample, roughly 76% were seen once. There are a few counts of this clone. Its antigen is as yet unknown. V dropped 6 bases and J dropped 8; count of bases not matched to a gene: 13. Germline V gene lookup returns CDR1 SGHTA and CDR2 FQGNSA. The CDR3 runs 15 residues. Study observations and caveats: Later genetic work tied a missense DCLRE1C variant to beta-chain V and J trimming. Beyond CMV serostatus, there was no information to go on about immune exposure.

This sequence joins TRBV7-2 and TRBJ2-1; 7 positions agree with TRBD2. The sequenced material came from PBMCs. The sequence was collected from a man aged 35-49 years in good health and CMV-seronegative. CDR3 loop: CASRGAGMNMDEQFF. The CDR3 bases are TGTGCCAGCAGAGGAGCGGGAATGAATATGGATGAGCAGTTCTTC.